This is a list of T cell receptor beta chains from one sample in a study of CD8 T cells in ankylosing spondylitis. TCRdb re-called the 5' RACE reads with MiXCR, one entry per CDR3 protein. The table lists around 300,000 distinct CDR3 sequences, around 10% of them singletons. Sequenced input: blood, either unsorted or a sorted T cell fraction (not recorded which). These receptors came from a female donor with ankylosing spondylitis or in good health (not recorded which). Both conserved end residues are part of each CDR3. The D gene is left open where the match is weak. Rows give clone size only sometimes, using once, few, many, or a class for an expanded clone.

d_call clone_size j_call v_call cdr3_aa cdr3_nt
- - TRBJ2-1 TRBV10-3 CAITRDRNEQFF TGTGCCATCACTCGGGACCGGAATGAGCAGTTCTTC
TRBD2 few TRBJ2-5 TRBV5-1 CASSLAGGIQETQYF TGCGCCAGCAGCTTGGCCGGGGGGATCCAAGAGACCCAGTACTTC
- many TRBJ2-2 TRBV6-1 CASSPDRTGELFF TGTGCCAGCAGCCCGGACAGAACCGGGGAGCTGTTTTTT
TRBD2 many TRBJ2-1 TRBV2 CASEAGMINEQFF TGTGCCAGCGAAGCGGGAATGATCAATGAGCAGTTCTTC
- many TRBJ1-5 TRBV20-1 CSASPPQGNQPQHF TGCAGTGCTAGCCCTCCCCAGGGGAATCAGCCCCAGCATTTT
- many TRBJ1-5 TRBV20-1 CSVLDRGNQPQHF TGCAGTGTCTTGGACAGAGGCAATCAGCCCCAGCATTTT
- few TRBJ2-5 TRBV7-9 CASSLEASYETQYF TGTGCCAGCAGCTTAGAAGCGAGCTATGAGACCCAGTACTTC
TRBD1 many TRBJ2-1 TRBV28 CASSFSGTGGHEQFF TGTGCCAGCAGTTTCTCTGGGACAGGGGGCCATGAGCAGTTCTTC
- - TRBJ2-1 TRBV5-5 CASSMDFGGRLFF TGTGCCAGCAGCATGGACTTTGGTGGCCGTCTGTTCTTC
TRBD2 many TRBJ2-5 TRBV7-9 CASSSGLAVQETQYF TGTGCCAGCAGCTCCGGACTAGCGGTACAAGAGACCCAGTACTTC
TRBD1 - TRBJ2-3 TRBV6-4 CASRDKGGHTDTQYF TGTGCCAGCCGTGACAAAGGGGGCCACACAGATACGCAGTATTTT
TRBD2 few TRBJ2-6 TRBV5-6 CASSFGAGASGANVLTF TGTGCCAGCAGCTTCGGAGCGGGGGCCTCTGGGGCCAACGTCCTGACTTTC
- many TRBJ1-5 TRBV12-3/TRBV12-4 CASSHNWAGNSNQPQHF TGTGCCAGCAGCCACAACTGGGCAGGTAATAGCAATCAGCCCCAGCATTTT
- few TRBJ2-7 TRBV7-9 CASSLGRGPLTGYEQYF TGTGCCAGCAGCTTAGGCAGAGGGCCGTTAACAGGCTACGAGCAGTACTTC
TRBD2 many TRBJ2-1 TRBV7-2 CASSILAGPYNEQFF TGTGCCAGCAGCATTCTAGCGGGCCCCTACAATGAGCAGTTCTTC
- few TRBJ1-6 TRBV28 CASSPPETRSPLHF TGTGCCAGCAGCCCACCCGAAACCCGATCACCCCTCCACTTT
- few TRBJ1-5 TRBV4-2 CASSQGGTGRNQPQHF TGTGCCAGCAGCCAAGGGGGCACAGGCCGAAATCAGCCCCAGCATTTT
- many TRBJ1-1 TRBV20-1 CSAREALEAFF TGCAGTGCTAGAGAGGCCCTGGAGGCTTTCTTT
TRBD1 many TRBJ2-1 TRBV5-1 CASSLRAGGNEQFF TGCGCCAGCAGCTTGAGGGCAGGGGGCAATGAGCAGTTCTTC
- many TRBJ2-1 TRBV5-6 CASKLGGGGGIDNEQFF TGTGCCAGCAAACTCGGCGGCGGGGGCGGGATTGACAATGAGCAGTTCTTC
TRBD1 - TRBJ2-7 TRBV10-3 CAIWTGSNEQYF TGTGCCATTTGGACAGGGAGTAACGAGCAGTACTTC
- many TRBJ2-2 TRBV28 CASSAEGMELFF TGTGCCAGCAGTGCCGAGGGGATGGAGCTGTTTTTT
TRBD1 - TRBJ2-1 TRBV15 CATSTSGTGANEQFF TGTGCCACCAGCACCTCCGGGACAGGGGCCAATGAGCAGTTCTTC
- few TRBJ1-5 TRBV30 CAWSATNSNQPQHF TGTGCCTGGAGCGCCACCAACAGCAATCAGCCCCAGCATTTT